These 27 T cell receptor beta chains share one sample of origin, sequenced in a study of cytomegalovirus exposure and HLA in healthy donors (TCRdb year 2017). Libraries were built with the immunoSEQ multiplex PCR assay. A mixture of 60 forward primers for TCR Vbeta segments and 13 reverse primers for TCR Jbeta segments was used in the multiplex PCR. TCRdb's version of the immuneACCESS table is confined to in-frame rearrangements and falls short of the full clone set. An unresolved V gene accounts for under half of the shortfall where checked; the remainder is of unknown origin. The sample includes about 130,000 clones, with 70% to 85% observed a single time. The ten largest make up 1.5% to 2% of the sample. Source material: PBMCs. Every receptor here comes from a boy between 5 and 17 years old in good health and CMV-seronegative.

The rearrangement links TRBV27 to TRBJ2-1; 8 bases match TRBD2. Germline V gene lookup returns CDR1 MNHEY and CDR2 SMNVEV (reference sequence). The CDR3 extends over 19 amino acids. V lost 6 bases and J lost 0; bases outside the gene matches: 16. This CDR3 is CASSQPPAGVRNSYNEQFF. Here the CDR3 DNA reads TGTGCCAGCAGCCAGCCCCCAGCGGGGGTCAGAAACTCCTACAATGAGCAGTTCTTC.

This rearrangement joins TRBV5-6 to TRBJ2-1, with 8 bases aligning to TRBD1. This CDR3 comprises 16 residues. The V and J ends lost 4 bases and 4 bases, in that order; junction bases with no gene match: 10. CDR1 is SGHDT, CDR2 YYEEEE, per germline. The CDR3 spells CASSGTGTQGYNEQFF. The CDR3 DNA reads TGTGCCAGCAGCGGGACAGGTACTCAGGGGTACAATGAGCAGTTCTTC. The entire variable domain, with the rest obtained from reference TRBV5-6 and TRBJ2-1, is as follows: DAGVTQSPTHLIKTRGQQVTLRCSPKSGHDTVSWYQQALGQGPQFIFQYYEEEERQRGNFPDRFSGHQFPNYSSELNVNALLLGDSALYLCASSGTGTQGYNEQFFGPGTRLTVL.

The genes are TRBV7-2 and TRBJ2-7, with a weak D call TRBD1 (5 bases). The germline V gene encodes CDR1 SGHTA and CDR2 FQGNSA. V was shortened by 2 bases and J by 4 bases, with 12 bases between the two germline ends. There are 14 residues in the CDR3. The CDR3 bases are TGTGCCAGCAGCTTACAGGGATGGGGTTACGAGCAGTACTTC. Its translation is CASSLQGWGYEQYF.

The chain couples TRBV4-1 to TRBJ1-3, with D maybe TRBD1 (6 bases). This CDR3 contains 16 residues. V lost 2 bases and J lost 2, with 13 bases in between. CDR1 MGHRA and CDR2 YSYEKL come from the germline V gene. In DNA, the CDR3 is TGCGCCAGCAGCCAACACGAAACAGGGACTGGAAACACCATATATTTT. Translation gives CASSQHETGTGNTIYF.

This clone showed up just once. The rearrangement links TRBV11-2 to TRBJ1-6; 7 bases agree with TRBD1. The CDR3 runs to 20 residues. J gave up 0 bases and V 0 bases, and 11 bases lay outside the gene matches. Germline V CDR1 and CDR2: SGHAT, FQNNGV. CDR3 in DNA: TGTGCCAGCAGCTTAGAGGGGTTGGGACAGCCGAGCTCCTATAATTCACCCCTCCACTTT. This encodes CASSLEGLGQPSSYNSPLHF.

This chain connects TRBV7-9 to TRBJ2-3, with 10 bases lining up with TRBD1. The CDR3 is 17 residues long. The germline gives CDR1 SEHNR, CDR2 FQNEAQ (reference sequence). The J segment lost 4 bases and the V segment lost 1 base, leaving 8 bases of the junction unmatched. CDR3 region: CASSLGVGDRGADTQYF. The DNA of the CDR3 is TGTGCCAGCAGCTTAGGGGTCGGGGACAGGGGAGCAGATACGCAGTATTTT.

The chain couples TRBV11-2 to TRBJ2-7; 7 nucleotides agree with TRBD2. Looked up from germline, CDR1 is SGHAT and CDR2 is FQNNGV. The CDR3 runs to 14 residues. J gave up 1 base and V 3 bases, and 3 bases lay outside the gene matches. In nucleotides, the CDR3 is TGTGCCAGCAGCTTTCAAGCGGGGTCCTACGAGCAGTACTTC. Encoded protein: CASSFQAGSYEQYF.

V is TRBV7-6 and J is TRBJ2-5; D is perhaps TRBD2 (5 bases). Germline V gene lookup returns CDR1 SGHVS and CDR2 FNYEAQ. Trimming cost V 3 bases and J 4 bases, with 12 bases left between them. This CDR3 region has 14 residues. The DNA of the CDR3 is TGTGCCAGCAGCTTCGAGGCACGGGGAGAGACCCAGTACTTC. Protein sequence: CASSFEARGETQYF.

In DNA form, the CDR3 reads TGTGCCAGCAGCACCGGACAGGGAGAGACCCAGTACTTC. It encodes CASSTGQGETQYF. V and J are TRBV6-5 and TRBJ2-5, with 8 bases matching TRBD1. There are 13 residues in the CDR3. Looked up from germline, CDR1 is MNHEY and CDR2 is SVGAGI. J lost 4 bases, V lost 6 bases, and 4 bases had no gene match.

CDR3 region: CASSVSGGVHEQYF. In DNA, the CDR3 is TGTGCCAGCAGCGTTAGCGGGGGCGTCCACGAGCAGTACTTC. The chain employs TRBV5-4 and TRBJ2-7; TRBD2 matches 9 bases. The CDR3 covers 14 residues. After removal of 4 bases from V and 5 bases from J, the junction contained 7 bases not matched to a gene. In germline, CDR1 is SGHNT, CDR2 YYREEE (reference sequence).

This clone was picked up one time. Its ends do not fully match the called genes, so a read error is possible. The rearrangement links TRBV11-2 to TRBJ1-2; the match to TRBD1 covers 7 bases. This CDR3 comprises 12 residues. Germline lookup yields CDR1 SGHAT and CDR2 FQNNGV. The CDR3 DNA reads TGTGCCAGCAGCCTAGAGACAGGGCGCTACACCTTC. This sequence encodes CASSLETGRYTF.

This chain uses TRBV20-1 with TRBJ1-3; D perhaps matches TRBD1 (6 bases). Trimming took off 6 bases at V and 4 bases at J, with 7 bases between the two ends. CDR3 size: 11 residues. Germline V gene lookup returns CDR1 DFQATT and CDR2 SNEGSKA (reference sequence). The CDR3 is CSAGQGNTIYF. CDR3 bases: TGCAGTGCCGGACAGGGAAACACCATATATTTT.

The rearrangement links TRBV27 to TRBJ1-2, with 8 bases fitting TRBD1. This CDR3 is built from 14 residues. Germline CDR1 reads MNHEY; CDR2 reads SMNVEV (reference sequence). With 7 bases clipped from V and 4 bases from J, the junction kept 8 bases outside the gene matches. The chain's CDR3 is CASKLAGGLYGYTF. CDR3 nucleotide sequence: TGTGCCAGCAAATTAGCAGGGGGCCTCTATGGCTACACCTTC.

This clone was recorded a few times. The chain has TRBV4-3 and TRBJ1-1, with a weak D call TRBD1 (6 bases). The CDR3 spans 14 residues. Germline V CDR1 and CDR2: LGHNA, YSLEER. V lost 0 bases to trimming and J lost 2 bases, with 7 bases between them. Here the CDR3 reads CASSQEDRNTEAFF. The CDR3 nucleotides read TGCGCCAGCAGCCAAGAGGACAGAAACACTGAAGCTTTCTTT.

This chain links TRBV4-1 with TRBJ2-7; 10 bases are shared with TRBD2. The CDR3 has 16 amino acids. J was trimmed by 3 bases and V by 2 bases; bases with no gene match: 7. Germline V gives CDR1 MGHRA, CDR2 YSYEKL. For the CDR3, the DNA is TGCGCCAGCAGCCAATTTACCGGGACTAGCGACTACGAGCAGTACTTC. This encodes CASSQFTGTSDYEQYF.

This CDR3 is CASSSSETDTQYF. The CDR3 DNA reads as TGTGCCAGCAGCAGTAGCGAGACAGATACGCAGTATTTT. The genes are TRBV21-1 and TRBJ2-3; the listed D gene, TRBD2, was not tested against the DNA. TRBV21-1 represents a pseudogene. The CDR3 consists of 13 residues.

This clone appeared a single time. The J gene is TRBJ1-1, the V gene TRBV7-8; 7 nucleotides match TRBD1. The CDR3 is made up of 18 amino acids. The ends lost 5 bases at V and 1 base at J; junction bases unmatched: 16. The V gene's germline CDR1 is SGHVS and CDR2 FQNEAQ. The CDR3 protein is CASSQVGRQGGQNTEAFF. DNA of the CDR3: TGTGCCAGCAGCCAAGTAGGACGACAGGGTGGCCAGAACACTGAAGCTTTCTTT.

This chain joins TRBV12-5 and TRBJ2-7, with D tentatively TRBD1 (5 bases). CDR1 and CDR2 (germline): LGHNT, FRNRAP. V lost 6 bases and J lost 3, with 9 bases in between. The CDR3 sequence is 12 residues long. The CDR3 bases are TGTGCTAGTGGGCTGGACAACTACGAGCAGTACTTC. Encoded protein: CASGLDNYEQYF.

V gene TRBV30 combines with J gene TRBJ2-3, with 9 nucleotides matching TRBD1. The germline V gene encodes CDR1 GTSNPN and CDR2 SVGIG (reference sequence). The CDR3 totals 18 residues. Trimming at V came to 3 bases and at J to 4 bases, leaving 17 bases not matched to a gene. CDR3 region: CAWRRRGAGQGLADTQYF. In DNA, the CDR3 is TGTGCCTGGAGAAGAAGGGGAGCGGGACAGGGTTTGGCAGATACGCAGTATTTT.

The chain recombines TRBV7-2 with TRBJ2-7; maybe TRBD2 (7 bases). This CDR3 is 17 amino acids long. CDR1 and CDR2 (germline): SGHTA, FQGNSA. V lost 4 bases, J lost 5 bases, and 24 bases lay in between. CDR3: CASSSTGGGAYVDEQYF. CDR3 in DNA: TGTGCCAGCAGCTCAACCGGCGGGGGCGCTTATGTCGACGAGCAGTACTTC.

The V gene is TRBV11-2, the J gene TRBJ1-5; 12 positions agree with TRBD1. This CDR3 is built from 15 residues. V shed 5 bases, J shed 6 bases, and the junction held 5 bases outside the gene matches. Germline assignment: CDR1 SGHAT and CDR2 FQNNGV. The CDR3 coding sequence is TGTGCCAGCAGCATTGGGACAGGGGGCCGTCAGCCCCAGCATTTT. It encodes CASSIGTGGRQPQHF.

The rearrangement joins TRBV30 to TRBJ2-1; TRBD2 might be the D (6 bases). From germline, CDR1 is GTSNPN and CDR2 SVGIG (reference sequence). The CDR3 runs 15 residues. V lost 0 bases and J lost 5, with 14 bases in between. CDR3 bases: TGTGCCTGGAGTGTAGGCTCTAGCGTACACAATGAGCAGTTCTTC. Translating it yields CAWSVGSSVHNEQFF.

The chain combines TRBV6-1 with TRBJ2-3, with 10 nucleotides matching TRBD2. There are 15 residues in the CDR3. Unmatched junction bases numbered 2, after V lost 5 bases and J lost 0 bases. The V gene's germline CDR1 is MNHNS and CDR2 SASEGT. The CDR3 reads CASSSGGVSTDTQYF. The CDR3 DNA follows: TGTGCCAGCAGTAGCGGGGGGGTTAGCACAGATACGCAGTATTTT.

This sequence joins TRBV7-2 and TRBJ2-7; D is perhaps TRBD2 (5 bases). Germline lookup yields CDR1 SGHTA and CDR2 FQGNSA. This CDR3 has 14 residues. The V end was cut by 2 bases, the J end by 2 bases, with 10 bases between. This CDR3 reads CASSLQGSPYEQYF. The CDR3 nucleotides read TGTGCCAGCAGCTTACAAGGGAGTCCCTACGAGCAGTACTTC.

The chain has TRBV6-1 and TRBJ1-5, with D unresolved. CDR1 is MNHNS, CDR2 SASEGT, per germline. The CDR3 is 16 amino acids. Trimming took 6 bases from V and 4 from J, leaving 19 bases between them. CDR3 in DNA: TGTGCCAGCAGAGAAAGCCGGGGAGCTGAAAATCAGCCCCAGCATTTT. It translates to CASRESRGAENQPQHF.

The CDR3 nucleotides are TGTGCCAGCAGTGCGGGACAGAACTACTACGAGCAGTACTTC. Its translation is CASSAGQNYYEQYF. The gene calls are TRBV25-1 and TRBJ2-7; 7 bases match TRBD1. The V and J ends lost 4 bases and 3 bases, in that order; junction bases with no gene match: 6. The length of the CDR3 is 14 residues. Germline V gene data show CDR1 as MGHDK and CDR2 as SYGVNS.

The chain joins TRBV4-3 to TRBJ1-1, with TRBD1 matching over 8 bases. CDR3 length: 15 amino acids. Germline values: CDR1 LGHNA, CDR2 YSLEER. Losses at the gene ends were 4 bases for V and 1 base for J; bases not matched to a gene: 5. In DNA, the CDR3 is TGCGCCAGCAGCCGATCGACAGGGGCGAACACTGAAGCTTTCTTT. Encoded protein: CASSRSTGANTEAFF.